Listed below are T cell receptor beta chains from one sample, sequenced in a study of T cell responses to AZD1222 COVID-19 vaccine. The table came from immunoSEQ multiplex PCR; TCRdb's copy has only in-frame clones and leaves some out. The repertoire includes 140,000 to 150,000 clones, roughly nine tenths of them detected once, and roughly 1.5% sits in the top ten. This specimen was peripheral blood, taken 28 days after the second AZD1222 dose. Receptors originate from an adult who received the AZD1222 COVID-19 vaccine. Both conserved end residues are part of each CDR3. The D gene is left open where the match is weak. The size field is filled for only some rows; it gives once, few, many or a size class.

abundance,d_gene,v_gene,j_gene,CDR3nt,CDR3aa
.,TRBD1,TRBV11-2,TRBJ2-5,TGTGCCAGCAGCTTGGACAGGGGGCGGGAGACCCAGTACTTC,CASSLDRGRETQYF
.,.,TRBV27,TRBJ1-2,TGTGCCAGCAGTTTCCGGGGGCGTAGATCTAACTATGGCTACACCTTC,CASSFRGRRSNYGYTF
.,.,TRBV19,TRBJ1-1,TGTGCCAGTAGGTATCTTGGGAACACTGAAGCTTTCTTT,CASRYLGNTEAFF
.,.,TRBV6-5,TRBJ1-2,TGTGCCAGCGGACAGAACAGATATGGCTACACCTTC,CASGQNRYGYTF
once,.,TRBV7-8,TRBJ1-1,TGTGCCAGCAGCTGGGTTTTGTTAGAGATGGACACTGAAGCTTTCTTT,CASSWVLLEMDTEAFF
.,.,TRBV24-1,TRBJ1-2,TGTGCCACCAGTGATCGATGGGGGAGTTATGGCTACACCTTC,CATSDRWGSYGYTF
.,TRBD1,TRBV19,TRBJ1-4,TGTGCCAGTAGTAGGACCCGTGGGACAGGGGTTGAAAAACTGTTTTTT,CASSRTRGTGVEKLFF
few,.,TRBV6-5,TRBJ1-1,TGTGCCAGCAGCTTCGACAGCCTAAACACTGAAGCTTTCTTT,CASSFDSLNTEAFF
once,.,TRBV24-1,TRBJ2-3,TGTGCCACCAGTGATCGGGAGCGGCTCACAGATACGCAGTATTTT,CATSDRERLTDTQYF
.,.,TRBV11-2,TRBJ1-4,TGTGCCAGCACCCGCATGGGGGGAGGCCAACTGTTTTTT,CASTRMGGGQLFF
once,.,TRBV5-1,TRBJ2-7,TGCGCCAGCAGCCCGTCCGGGGGCGGCTACGAGCAGTACTTC,CASSPSGGGYEQYF
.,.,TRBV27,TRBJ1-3,TGTGCCAGCAGTTTCGCCGACAGTCTCCCTGGAAACACCATATATTTT,CASSFADSLPGNTIYF
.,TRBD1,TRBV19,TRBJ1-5,TGTGCCAGTAGTATCGTTAGGACAGGGAGTAATCAGCCCCAGCATTTT,CASSIVRTGSNQPQHF
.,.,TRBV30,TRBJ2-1,TGTGCCTGGAGTGGGCTGACGAGCAGGCTCCTCCTTGAAGGCAATGAGCAGTTCTTC,CAWSGLTSRLLLEGNEQFF
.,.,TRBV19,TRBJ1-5,TGTGCCAGTAGTATTCTTCAGCAGTATAGCAATCAGCCCCAGCATTTT,CASSILQQYSNQPQHF
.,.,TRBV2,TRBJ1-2,TGTGCCAGCATCTTGGGAGTACATGGCTACACCTTC,CASILGVHGYTF
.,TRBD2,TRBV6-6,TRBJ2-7,TGTGCCAGCAGTTACTCCGATCTAGCGGGACGCTACGAGCAGTACTTC,CASSYSDLAGRYEQYF
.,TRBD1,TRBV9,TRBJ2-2,TGTGCCAGCAGCGGCCGGACAGGCCAGGCGTCTTCGAACACCGGGGAGCTGTTTTTT,CASSGRTGQASSNTGELFF
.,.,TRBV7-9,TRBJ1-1,TGTGCCAGCAGCTTAGCCGACGCGGACACTGAAGCTTTCTTT,CASSLADADTEAFF
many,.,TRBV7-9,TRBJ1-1,TGTGCCAGCAGCTTAGAGGGGGACCGGGAGACTTTCTTT,CASSLEGDRETFF
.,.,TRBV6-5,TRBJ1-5,TGTGCCAGCAGTCTTCGTAGTTCTTCGCCCCAGCATTTT,CASSLRSSSPQHF
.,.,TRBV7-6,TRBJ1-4,TGTGCCAGCAGCAAAAATACACAGGGTTGGGAAAAACTGTTTTTT,CASSKNTQGWEKLFF
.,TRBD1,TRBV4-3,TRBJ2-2,TGCGCCAGCAGCCAAGATGGGACAGGGTTCCACGGGGAGCTGTTTTTT,CASSQDGTGFHGELFF
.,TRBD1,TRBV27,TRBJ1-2,TGTGCCAGCAGTTCCCTGGGACAGGGGAGCGAAGGCTACACCTTC,CASSSLGQGSEGYTF
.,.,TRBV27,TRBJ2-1,TGTGCCAGCAGTTTGAGCGGACCCTACAATGAGCAGTTCTTC,CASSLSGPYNEQFF
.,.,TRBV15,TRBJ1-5,TGTGCCACCAGCAGAGATTTCAATCAGCCCCAGCATTTT,CATSRDFNQPQHF
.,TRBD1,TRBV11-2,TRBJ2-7,TGTGCCAGCAAGTCGGGACAGGGTACTAACCAGTACTTC,CASKSGQGTNQYF
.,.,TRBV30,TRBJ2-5,TGTGCCTGGAGGCGGGAATCGGAGACCCAGTACTTC,CAWRRESETQYF
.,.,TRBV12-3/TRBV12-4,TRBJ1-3,TGTGCCAGCAGTTTGCTACAAATGGACACCATATATTTT,CASSLLQMDTIYF
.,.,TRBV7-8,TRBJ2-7,TGTGCCAGCAGCCGCAGGGATACCTACGAGCAGTACTTC,CASSRRDTYEQYF
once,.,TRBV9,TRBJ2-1,TGTGCCAGCAGCTCCCGGACCGCCTTCTCCTACAATGAGCAGTTCTTC,CASSSRTAFSYNEQFF
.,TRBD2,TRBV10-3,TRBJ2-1,TGTGCCATCAACTCGGGACTAGCGGGGGACAATGAGCAGTTCTTC,CAINSGLAGDNEQFF
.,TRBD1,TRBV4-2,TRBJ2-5,TGTGCCAGCAGCCGCGACAGGGGAGGCCAAGAGACCCAGTACTTC,CASSRDRGGQETQYF
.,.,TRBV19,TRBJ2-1,TGTGCCAGTAGTATAGCGGAGGGTTGGTCCAATGAGCAGTTCTTC,CASSIAEGWSNEQFF